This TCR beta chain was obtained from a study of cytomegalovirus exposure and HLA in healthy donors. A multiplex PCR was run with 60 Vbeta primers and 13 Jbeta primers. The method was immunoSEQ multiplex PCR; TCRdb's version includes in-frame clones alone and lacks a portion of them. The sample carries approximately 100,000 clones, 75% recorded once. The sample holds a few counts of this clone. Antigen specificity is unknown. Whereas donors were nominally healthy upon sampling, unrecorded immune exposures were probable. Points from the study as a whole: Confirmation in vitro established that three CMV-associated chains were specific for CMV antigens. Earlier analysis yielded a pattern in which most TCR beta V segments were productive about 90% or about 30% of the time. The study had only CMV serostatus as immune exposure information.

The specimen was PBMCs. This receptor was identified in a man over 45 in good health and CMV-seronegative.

The CDR3 nucleotides are TGTGCTAGTGGTCTCAACGAGGAGACCCAGTACTTC. It codes for CASGLNEETQYF. This chain connects TRBV12-5 to TRBJ2-5; no firm D call. Deletions cut 5 bases from V and 5 bases from J, with 9 bases between. Per the germline V gene, CDR1 is LGHNT and CDR2 is FRNRAP. CDR3 length: 12 amino acids. Complete variable domain (other parts from reference TRBV12-5 and TRBJ2-5): DARVTQTPRHKVTEMGQEVTMRCQPILGHNTVFWYRQTMMQGLELLAYFRNRAPLDDSGMPKDRFSAEMPDATLATLKIQPSEPRDSAVYFCASGLNEETQYFGPGTRLLVL.